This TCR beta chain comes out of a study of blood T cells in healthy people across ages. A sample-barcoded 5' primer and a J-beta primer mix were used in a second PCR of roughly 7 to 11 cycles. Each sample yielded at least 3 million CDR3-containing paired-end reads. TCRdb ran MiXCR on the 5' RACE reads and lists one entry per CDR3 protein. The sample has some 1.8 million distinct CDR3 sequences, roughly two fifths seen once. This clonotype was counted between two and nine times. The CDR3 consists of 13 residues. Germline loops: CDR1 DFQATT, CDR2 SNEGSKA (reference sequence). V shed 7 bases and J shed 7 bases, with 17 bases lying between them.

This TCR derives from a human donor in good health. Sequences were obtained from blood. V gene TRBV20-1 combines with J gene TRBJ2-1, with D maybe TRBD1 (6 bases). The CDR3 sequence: CSGGPIGKNEQFF. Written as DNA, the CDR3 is TGCAGTGGGGGGCCCATCGGCAAAAATGAGCAGTTCTTC.